These 18 T cell receptor beta chains were sequenced from one sample in a study of blood T cells in healthy people across ages. A sample-barcoded 5' primer and a J-beta primer mix were used in a second PCR of about 7 to 12 cycles. MiXCR was run by TCRdb on the 5' RACE reads, yielding one entry per CDR3 protein. This table has roughly 640,000 distinct CDR3 sequences, about 28% appearing once. Sequencing was done on a sample of blood. Source of these receptors: a woman aged 80 or over in good health.

The J gene is TRBJ1-2, the V gene TRBV18; 8 positions match TRBD1. Germline V lookup: CDR1 KGHSH, CDR2 LQKENI. This CDR3 comprises 15 residues. With 4 bases clipped from V and 6 bases from J, the junction kept 10 bases outside the gene matches. CDR3 sequence reads: CASSLRPLTGDGYTF. CDR3 DNA sequence: TGTGCCAGCTCACTCAGACCCCTGACAGGGGATGGCTACACCTTC.

The V and J genes are TRBV27 and TRBJ2-2; TRBD2 matches 12 bases. From germline, CDR1 is MNHEY and CDR2 SMNVEV (reference sequence). The ends lost 7 bases at V and 1 base at J; junction bases unmatched: 4. The CDR3 length is 16 residues. This CDR3 is CASTLGLAGNTGELFF. The CDR3, as DNA: TGTGCCAGCACCTTGGGACTAGCGGGGAACACCGGGGAGCTGTTTTTT.

The CDR3 loop is CASIPAGGGGYNEQFF. The CDR3 DNA follows: TGTGCCAGCATCCCGGCAGGGGGAGGCGGCTACAATGAGCAGTTCTTC. V usage is TRBV6-5 and J usage is TRBJ2-1; TRBD1 might be the D (7 bases). Germline loops: CDR1 MNHEY, CDR2 SVGAGI. The CDR3 has 16 residues. The V end lost 7 bases, the J end lost 3 bases, and 19 bases lay between the germline ends.

The sample holds a few counts of this clonotype. Just one base apart from a much larger clone, this may be a read error. The rearrangement uses TRBV20-1 and TRBJ2-7; D is ambiguous. V shed 7 bases and J shed 3 bases, with 10 bases lying between them. The CDR3 loop spans 11 amino acids. Germline V gives CDR1 DFQATT, CDR2 SNEGSKA (reference sequence). CDR3 sequence: CSGKKSYEQYF. The CDR3 region has the DNA TGCAGTGGTAAGAAGAGCTACGAGCAGTACTTC.

The V and J genes are TRBV19 and TRBJ2-3; 7 positions match TRBD2. The germline CDR1 and CDR2 sequences are LNHDA and SQIVND (reference sequence). V dropped 4 bases and J dropped 4; count of bases not matched to a gene: 2. CDR3 size: 13 residues. The CDR3 loop reads CASSNRGADTQYF. CDR3 in DNA: TGTGCCAGTAGTAACCGGGGGGCAGATACGCAGTATTTT. Full variable domain (remainder filled in from reference TRBV19 and TRBJ2-3): DGGITQSPKYLFRKEGQNVTLSCEQNLNHDAMYWYRQDPGQGLRLIYYSQIVNDFQKGDIAEGYSVSREKKESFPLTVTSAQKNPTAFYLCASSNRGADTQYFGPGTRLTVL.

The chain couples TRBV19 to TRBJ1-2; TRBD1 agrees at 9 bases. V was pared by 2 bases and J by 4 bases, with 2 bases of the junction left unmatched. This CDR3 comprises 14 residues. Germline-derived CDR1 and CDR2 are LNHDA and SQIVND (reference sequence). In nucleotides, the CDR3 is TGTGCCAGTAGTATAAGGACAGGGGCCTATGGCTACACCTTC. Residues: CASSIRTGAYGYTF.

This clonotype was observed many times. The CDR3 sequence is CASSLTGVSEQYF. The DNA for the CDR3 is TGCGCCAGCAGCTTGACTGGGGTGTCCGAGCAGTACTTC. V is TRBV5-1 and J is TRBJ2-7; D remains ambiguous. The V end lost 1 base, the J end lost 6 bases, and 11 bases lay between the germline ends. The length of the CDR3 is 13 residues. Germline CDR1 is SGHRS and CDR2 is YFSETQ.

This clonotype has at least ten counts. The J gene is TRBJ2-7, the V gene TRBV20-1, with TRBD1 identical over 7 bases. Germline values: CDR1 DFQATT, CDR2 SNEGSKA (reference sequence). Trimming at V came to 0 bases and at J to 5 bases, leaving 7 bases not matched to a gene. CDR3 length: 14 amino acids. In DNA form, the CDR3 reads TGCAGTGCTAGAGATCCGAGGGGGCTTGACGAGCAGTACTTC. This translates into CSARDPRGLDEQYF.

The genes are TRBV29-1 and TRBJ2-5; no definite D call. The CDR3 is made up of 14 amino acids. From germline, CDR1 is SQVTM and CDR2 ANQGSEA. V was shortened by 7 bases and J by 2 bases, with 17 bases between the two germline ends. CDR3 nucleotide sequence: TGCAGCGCCCAACGGCGGATTTCGCAAGAGACCCAGTACTTC. Protein sequence: CSAQRRISQETQYF.

This clonotype was observed many times. V is TRBV7-2 and J is TRBJ1-2, with TRBD1 identical over 9 bases. The V and J ends lost 5 bases and 4 bases, in that order; junction bases with no gene match: 5. Germline CDR1 reads SGHTA; CDR2 reads FQGNSA. This CDR3 spans 14 amino acids. The CDR3 nucleotides read TGTGCCAGCAGCCTGGACAGGGGACCCTATGGCTACACCTTC. Translation gives CASSLDRGPYGYTF.

With regard to this clonotype: It may be a read error: a sequence one base away is much more abundant. The chain is built from TRBV7-2 and TRBJ2-7; 7 positions agree with TRBD2. Germline V gives CDR1 SGHTA, CDR2 FQGNSA. V shed 5 bases, J shed 3 bases, and the junction held 7 bases outside the gene matches. CDR3 size: 14 residues. The CDR3 DNA reads TGTGCCAGCAGCCCCGATGGGGGGGTCTACGAGCAGTACTTC. Amino acids: CASSPDGGVYEQYF.

The chain joins TRBV5-5 to TRBJ1-5, with a weak D call TRBD1 (5 bases). Trimming shortened V by 4 bases and J by 2 bases, and 16 bases separated the two germline ends. Germline lookup yields CDR1 SGHKS and CDR2 YYEKEE (reference sequence). This CDR3 spans 16 amino acids. The CDR3 DNA is TGTGCCAGCAGCCAAAGGGCAGGGATTGGCAATCAGCCCCAGCATTTT. It is translated as CASSQRAGIGNQPQHF. Combining the CDR3 with reference TRBV5-5 and TRBJ1-5 gives the whole variable domain DAGVTQSPTHLIKTRGQQVTLRCSPISGHKSVSWYQQVLGQGPQFIFQYYEKEERGRGNFPDRFSARQFPNYSSELNVNALLLGDSALYLCASSQRAGIGNQPQHFGDGTRLSIL.

The CDR3 DNA reads as TGCGCCAGCAGCCAAGCAGTGATATCGGGAGGAGGGAACGAGCAGTACTTC. This codes for CASSQAVISGGGNEQYF. This chain uses TRBV4-1 with TRBJ2-5, with 7 bases identical to TRBD2. Matching the DNA end better, TRBJ2-7 makes the J call doubtful. The germline gives CDR1 MGHRA, CDR2 YSYEKL. There are 17 residues in the CDR3.

At least ten counts were recorded for this clonotype. The V call is TRBV3-1, the J call TRBJ2-7; D remains ambiguous. This CDR3 comprises 12 residues. The germline V gene has CDR1 LGHDT and CDR2 YNNKEL (reference sequence). The V end lost 1 base, the J end lost 6 bases, and 7 bases lay between the germline ends. In nucleotides, the CDR3 is TGTGCCAGCAGCCAAGTTGGTGGCGAGCAGTACTTC. Translating gives CASSQVGGEQYF.

This clonotype occurred many times. V gene TRBV7-2 combines with J gene TRBJ2-7; 8 bases are shared with TRBD1. Trimming at V came to 4 bases and at J to 7 bases, leaving 12 bases not matched to a gene. The CDR3 is made up of 15 amino acids. CDR1 is SGHTA, CDR2 FQGNSA, per germline. The CDR3 reads CASSSRAGGREEQYF. The CDR3 region has the DNA TGTGCCAGCAGCTCTCGGGCAGGGGGCAGAGAGGAGCAGTACTTC. Using reference TRBV7-2 and TRBJ2-7 for the parts outside the CDR3, the full variable domain is GAGVSQSPSNKVTEKGKDVELRCDPISGHTALYWYRQSLGQGLEFLIYFQGNSAPDKSGLPSDRFSAERTGGSVSTLTIQRTQQEDSAVYLCASSSRAGGREEQYFGPGTRLTVT.

This clonotype was detected many times. The chain couples TRBV6-5 to TRBJ2-3, with a tentative D call TRBD2 (5 bases). The germline V gene encodes CDR1 MNHEY and CDR2 SVGAGI. CDR3 length equals 15 residues. Trimming pared 8 bases from V and 1 base from J, leaving 16 bases between. This chain's CDR3 is CASGRRAAGTDTQYF. CDR3 nucleotides: TGTGCCAGCGGACGGCGGGCGGCCGGCACAGATACGCAGTATTTT.

The chain is built from TRBV7-2 and TRBJ1-5; the match to TRBD1 covers 8 bases. CDR3 length: 15 amino acids. CDR1 is SGHTA, CDR2 FQGNSA, per germline. J lost 2 bases, V lost 3 bases, and 3 bases had no gene match. CDR3 in DNA: TGTGCCAGCAGCTTGGACAGGGTACGCAATCAGCCCCAGCATTTT. Protein: CASSLDRVRNQPQHF.

This chain joins TRBV10-3 and TRBJ2-7; 7 positions match TRBD2. J gave up 0 bases and V 3 bases, and 5 bases lay outside the gene matches. From germline, CDR1 is ENHRY and CDR2 SYGVKD. The CDR3 runs to 15 residues. This CDR3 reads CAISDVRERSYEQYF. CDR3 nucleotide sequence: TGTGCCATCAGTGACGTGCGGGAGCGCTCCTACGAGCAGTACTTC.